This T cell receptor (beta chain) was sequenced for a study of blood T cell repertoires in COVID-19. Study-level information: The United States, Italy and Spain were the sources of the acute and convalescent COVID-19 samples.

This CDR3 spans 15 amino acids. Germline V gene data show CDR1 as MNHEY and CDR2 as SVGAGI. The V and J ends lost 2 bases and 0 bases respectively, with 7 bases between them. Sequencing was performed with immunoSEQ multiplex PCR; in TCRdb, only in-frame clones are kept and a portion is missing. The data contain just under 150,000 clones, approximately 84% of them singletons. The chain joins TRBV6-5 to TRBJ2-2; D unclear. The sample consisted of peripheral blood. The TCR originated in a human donor in a cohort sampled during active COVID-19. This chain's CDR3 is CASSYTAANTGELFF. CDR3 sequence (DNA): TGTGCCAGCAGTTACACTGCCGCGAACACCGGGGAGCTGTTTTTT.